Listed below are T cell receptor beta chains from one sample, sequenced in a study of OX40 agonist ivuxolimab in advanced cancers. TCRdb's table, derived via immunoSEQ multiplex PCR, lists solely in-frame clones and lacks some. The data show fewer than 50,000 clones, with around 92% seen just once and approximately 9.7% held by the top ten. The material was CD4+ or CD8+ T cells sorted from blood, obtained in a trial of the OX40 agonist ivuxolimab. Source of these receptors: an adult with an advanced solid tumor such as melanoma, head and neck, liver or kidney cancer. CDR3s include the opening cysteine and the closing phenylalanine or tryptophan. The D gene is left open where the match is weak. The size of a clone is reported for some rows only, either as once, few or many, or as a class for expanded clones.

clone size	D gene	V gene	J gene	CDR3 protein	CDR3 DNA
once	NA	TRBV28	TRBJ1-4	CASSFRDNEKLFF	TGTGCCAGCAGTTTCCGGGACAATGAAAAACTGTTTTTT
NA	TRBD2	TRBV7-9	TRBJ2-1	CASSSVIAGGSGSYNEQFF	TGTGCCAGCAGCTCCGTGATAGCGGGAGGGTCGGGCTCCTACAATGAGCAGTTCTTC
NA	NA	TRBV30	TRBJ2-2	CASGPGGGRTGELFF	TGTGCCTCCGGGCCCGGCGGGGGCAGGACCGGGGAGCTGTTTTTT
NA	TRBD1	TRBV7-9	TRBJ1-2	CASSTGTGQRAYGYTF	TGTGCCAGCAGCACCGGGACAGGTCAAAGGGCCTATGGCTACACCTTC
NA	TRBD2	TRBV27	TRBJ2-1	CASIQGTSGNNEQFF	TGTGCCAGCATTCAAGGGACTAGCGGAAACAATGAGCAGTTCTTC
NA	TRBD2	TRBV27	TRBJ2-2	CASVPIAGAVNTGELFF	TGTGCCAGCGTTCCCATAGCGGGAGCTGTGAACACCGGGGAGCTGTTTTTT
NA	NA	TRBV29-1	TRBJ2-1	CSGTLYNEQFF	TGCAGCGGGACATTGTACAATGAGCAGTTCTTC
once	TRBD2	TRBV6-4	TRBJ2-1	CASSNLAGVPGEQFF	TGTGCCAGCAGTAATCTAGCGGGGGTTCCCGGGGAGCAGTTCTTC
NA	NA	TRBV6-6	TRBJ2-3	CASSSGDGADTQYF	TGTGCCAGCAGTTCCGGGGACGGCGCAGATACGCAGTATTTT
once	NA	TRBV28	TRBJ2-2	CASSLVSGELFF	TGTGCCAGCAGTTTAGTCTCCGGGGAGCTGTTTTTT
NA	NA	TRBV29-1	TRBJ2-1	CSVDSPGGNEQFF	TGCAGCGTTGACTCCCCCGGGGGCAATGAGCAGTTCTTC
NA	TRBD2	TRBV7-8	TRBJ2-7	CASTAGLAGVYEQYF	TGTGCCAGCACCGCAGGACTAGCGGGTGTCTACGAGCAGTACTTC
NA	TRBD2	TRBV19	TRBJ2-1	CASIGTGGPSEQFF	TGTGCCAGTATTGGAACGGGAGGGCCCTCTGAGCAGTTCTTC
NA	NA	TRBV27	TRBJ2-7	CASGAYEQYF	TGTGCCAGCGGAGCCTACGAGCAGTACTTC
NA	NA	TRBV11-2	TRBJ2-1	CASSLSYAGPGNEQFF	TGTGCCAGCAGCTTGTCGTACGCGGGACCTGGCAATGAGCAGTTCTTC
few	NA	TRBV14	TRBJ2-2	CASSQTNTGELFF	TGTGCCAGCAGTCAGACAAACACCGGGGAGCTGTTTTTT
once	NA	TRBV27	TRBJ2-3	CASSPIQGSTDTQYF	TGTGCCAGCTCCCCTATCCAGGGAAGCACAGATACGCAGTATTTT
NA	NA	TRBV9	TRBJ2-6	CASSVGLSGANVLTF	TGTGCCAGCAGCGTAGGGCTTTCTGGGGCCAACGTCCTGACTTTC
NA	NA	TRBV9	TRBJ1-5	CASSSRTDTQPQHF	TGTGCCAGCAGCTCCCGGACAGACACTCAGCCCCAGCATTTT
NA	TRBD2	TRBV30	TRBJ2-2	CAWSEARGITGELFF	TGTGCCTGGAGTGAGGCGCGGGGGATCACCGGGGAGCTGTTTTTT
once	TRBD2	TRBV4-1	TRBJ2-1	CASSPVAGTSYNEQFF	TGCGCCAGCAGCCCTGTAGCGGGTACCTCCTACAATGAGCAGTTCTTC
NA	TRBD2	TRBV28	TRBJ2-5	CASSLAGPQETQYF	TGTGCCAGCTCTCTAGCGGGGCCTCAAGAGACCCAGTACTTC
once	NA	TRBV7-9	TRBJ2-1	CASSLKSGVKDYNEQFF	TGTGCCAGCAGCTTAAAGAGTGGGGTTAAGGACTACAATGAGCAGTTCTTC
NA	NA	TRBV6-5	TRBJ1-5	CASSEFGVRQPQHF	TGTGCCAGCAGTGAATTTGGGGTTAGACAGCCCCAGCATTTT
NA	TRBD2	TRBV28	TRBJ2-3	CAGSGAGGPFTDTQYF	TGTGCCGGTTCGGGGGCGGGAGGGCCTTTCACAGATACGCAGTATTTT
NA	TRBD2	TRBV19	TRBJ2-1	CASKALAGYNEQFF	TGTGCCAGTAAAGCGTTAGCGGGATACAATGAGCAGTTCTTC
NA	TRBD2	TRBV19	TRBJ2-7	CASSIAAGPSYEQYF	TGTGCCAGTAGTATAGCAGCGGGACCCTCCTACGAGCAGTACTTC
NA	TRBD1	TRBV7-9	TRBJ1-2	CASSSPTGEDAYGYTF	TGTGCCAGCAGCTCTCCGACAGGGGAAGACGCCTATGGCTACACCTTC
NA	NA	TRBV18	TRBJ1-5	CASSPYPGLNSNQPQHF	TGTGCCAGCTCACCGTATCCAGGGCTCAACAGCAATCAGCCCCAGCATTTT
NA	NA	TRBV21-1	TRBJ1-2	CASSKYLGRGNYGYTF	TGTGCCAGCAGCAAATATTTGGGCAGGGGAAACTATGGCTACACCTTC
few	TRBD2	TRBV7-9	TRBJ2-1	CASRVIAGEDNEQFF	TGTGCCAGCAGGGTCATAGCGGGAGAGGACAATGAGCAGTTCTTC
NA	NA	TRBV7-9	TRBJ1-2	CASSSGPGVYGYTF	TGTGCCAGCAGCTCAGGACCGGGGGTCTATGGCTACACCTTC
NA	NA	TRBV6-5	TRBJ2-1	CASTFSAGPLYNEQFF	TGTGCCAGCACTTTCTCAGCGGGTCCTTTATACAATGAGCAGTTCTTC
NA	NA	TRBV6-6	TRBJ2-1	CASSYGVLNEQFF	TGTGCCAGCAGTTACGGGGTTCTGAATGAGCAGTTCTTC